One and the same sample provided the 9 T cell receptor beta chains below, sequenced in a study of spatial heterogeneity in lung cancer. Their antigens remain unidentified. TCRdb reprocessed the 5' RACE reads with MiXCR, giving one entry per CDR3 protein. The sample lists approximately 10,000 distinct CDR3 sequences, approximately 5.8% seen once, with about 7.4% in the top ten. Study observations and caveats: Counts of expanded intratumoral alpha and beta TCRs tracked tumor mutation counts.

Time point described: sample taken at primary tumor resection. The source was lung tumor tissue, collected at surgery. Receptors originate from a female donor with early-stage non-small cell lung cancer.

With regard to this clonotype: A much bigger clone sits one base away, suggesting this may be a read error. The J gene is TRBJ1-1, the V gene TRBV3-1; 7 nucleotides match TRBD1. The CDR3 runs 14 residues. The V gene's germline CDR1 is LGHDT and CDR2 YNNKEL (reference sequence). CDR3 residues: CTSSQRQGHTEAFF. The CDR3 bases are TGTACCAGCAGCCAGAGACAGGGCCACACTGAAGCTTTCTTT.

This clonotype has a count of ten or more. The chain couples TRBV6-2 or TRBV6-3 to TRBJ2-1, with a weak D call TRBD2 (5 bases). V dropped 7 bases and J dropped 0 bases, with 10 bases sitting between them. The CDR3 consists of 14 residues. The germline V gene has CDR1 MNHEY and CDR2 SVGEGT. As DNA, the CDR3 is TGTGCCAGCACCAAGCGGAGCTCCTACAATGAGCAGTTCTTC. This gives the protein CASTKRSSYNEQFF.

The chain uses TRBV9 and TRBJ2-4, with D possibly TRBD2 on 6 matching bases. V lost 4 bases, J lost 0 bases, and 14 bases lay in between. Germline CDR1 reads SGDLS; CDR2 reads YYNGEE. The CDR3 is made up of 16 amino acids. The CDR3 DNA is TGTGCCAGCAGCCCCCATAGCGGAGAAGCCAAAAACATTCAGTACTTC. This sequence encodes CASSPHSGEAKNIQYF.

This clonotype appeared many times. V and J are TRBV20-1 and TRBJ1-1; perhaps TRBD1 as D (6 bases). The germline gives CDR1 DFQATT, CDR2 SNEGSKA (reference sequence). Trimming left V 5 bases short and J 12 bases short, with 19 bases between. The CDR3 runs 12 residues. For the CDR3, the DNA is TGCAGTGCTGGTGGAGGGGGTGCCTCGACTTTCTTT. This translates into CSAGGGGASTFF.

This clonotype is deemed medium-sized. The V and J genes are TRBV7-2 and TRBJ2-7; D possibly corresponds to TRBD1 (5 bases). The CDR3 covers 13 residues. Trimming took off 3 bases at V and 2 bases at J, with 8 bases between the two ends. Looked up from germline, CDR1 is SGHTA and CDR2 is FQGNSA. CDR3 DNA: TGTGCCAGCAGCTTTCAGGGAACCTACGAGCAGTACTTC. It yields the protein CASSFQGTYEQYF.

The chain joins TRBV7-3 to TRBJ2-3; D is possibly TRBD1 (5 bases). The CDR3 extends over 15 amino acids. Germline V CDR1 and CDR2: SGHTA, FQGTGA. Trimming pared 0 bases from V and 7 bases from J, leaving 14 bases between. CDR3 sequence reads: CASSLTTGRANTQYF. Written as DNA, the CDR3 is TGTGCCAGCAGCTTAACGACTGGCAGGGCTAATACGCAGTATTTT.

A word on this clonotype: This clone may be a read error of a much larger clone one base away. J is TRBJ2-3 and V is TRBV29-1; D call uncertain. CDR3 size: 13 residues. CDR1 and CDR2 from the germline V gene are SQVTM and ANQGSEA. The V end lost 3 bases, the J end lost 0 bases, and 7 bases lay between the germline ends. The CDR3 DNA is TGCAGCGTTGAGGAGCCGAGCACAGATACGCAGTATTTT. This sequence encodes CSVEEPSTDTQYF.

This clonotype was counted between two and nine times. The chain couples TRBV7-3 to TRBJ2-1, with 10 bases identical to TRBD2. Germline V lookup: CDR1 SGHTA, CDR2 FQGTGA. Trimming took 3 bases from V and 10 from J; bases not matched to a gene: 9. This CDR3 spans 15 amino acids. The CDR3 DNA reads TGTGCCAGCAGCTTCAGTAGCGGGGGGCCCCGGGAGCAGTTCTTC. Translated: CASSFSSGGPREQFF.

This clonotype showed up just a few times. The V gene is TRBV7-2, the J gene TRBJ2-1; 14 bases fit TRBD2. Trimming took 6 bases from V and 5 from J; bases not matched to a gene: 6. This CDR3 has 16 amino acids. Germline V gene sequence: CDR1 SGHTA, CDR2 FQGNSA. Written as DNA, the CDR3 is TGTGCCAGCAGAAGACTAGCGGGGGGGACGAACAATGAGCAGTTCTTC. Protein sequence: CASRRLAGGTNNEQFF.